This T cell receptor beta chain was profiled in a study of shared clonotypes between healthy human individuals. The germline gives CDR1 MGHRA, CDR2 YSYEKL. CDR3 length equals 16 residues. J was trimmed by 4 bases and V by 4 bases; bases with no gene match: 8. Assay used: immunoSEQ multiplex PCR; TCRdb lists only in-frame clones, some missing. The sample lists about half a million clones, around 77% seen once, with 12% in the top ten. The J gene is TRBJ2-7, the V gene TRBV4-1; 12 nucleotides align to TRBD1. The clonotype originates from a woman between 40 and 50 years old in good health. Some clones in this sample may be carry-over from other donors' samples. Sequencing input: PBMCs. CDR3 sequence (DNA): TGCGCCAGCAGCCTCGAAGGGACAGGGGGCGTGTACGAGCAGTACTTC. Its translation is CASSLEGTGGVYEQYF.